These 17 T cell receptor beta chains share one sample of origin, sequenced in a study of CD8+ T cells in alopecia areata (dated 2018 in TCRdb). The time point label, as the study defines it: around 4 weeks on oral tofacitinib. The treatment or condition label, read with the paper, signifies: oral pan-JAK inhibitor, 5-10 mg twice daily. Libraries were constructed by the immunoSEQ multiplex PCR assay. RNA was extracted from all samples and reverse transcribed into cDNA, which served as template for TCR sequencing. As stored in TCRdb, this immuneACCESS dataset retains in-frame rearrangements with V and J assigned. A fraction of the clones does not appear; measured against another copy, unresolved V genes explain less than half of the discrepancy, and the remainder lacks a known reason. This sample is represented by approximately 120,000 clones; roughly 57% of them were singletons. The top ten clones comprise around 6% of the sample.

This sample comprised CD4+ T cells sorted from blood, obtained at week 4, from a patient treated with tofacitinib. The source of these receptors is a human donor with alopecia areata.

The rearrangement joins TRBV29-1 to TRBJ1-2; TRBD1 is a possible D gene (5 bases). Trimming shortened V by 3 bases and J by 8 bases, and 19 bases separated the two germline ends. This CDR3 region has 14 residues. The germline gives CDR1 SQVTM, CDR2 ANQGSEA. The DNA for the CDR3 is TGCAGCGTTGAGATCGCCGGGACGTCTAGAGGCTACACCTTC. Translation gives CSVEIAGTSRGYTF.

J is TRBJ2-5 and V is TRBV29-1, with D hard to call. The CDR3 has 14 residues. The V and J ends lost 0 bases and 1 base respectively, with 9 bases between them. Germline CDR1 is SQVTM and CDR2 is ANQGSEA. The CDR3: CSVEDRSRQETQYF. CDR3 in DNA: TGCAGCGTTGAAGATCGGAGCCGCCAAGAGACCCAGTACTTC.

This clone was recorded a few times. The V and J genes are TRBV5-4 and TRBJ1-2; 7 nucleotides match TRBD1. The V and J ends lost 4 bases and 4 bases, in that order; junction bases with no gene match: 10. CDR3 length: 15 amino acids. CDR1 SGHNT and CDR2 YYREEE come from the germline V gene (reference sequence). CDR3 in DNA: TGTGCCAGCAGCCGCGAGGGGGCGTCGGTCTATGGCTACACCTTC. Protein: CASSREGASVYGYTF.

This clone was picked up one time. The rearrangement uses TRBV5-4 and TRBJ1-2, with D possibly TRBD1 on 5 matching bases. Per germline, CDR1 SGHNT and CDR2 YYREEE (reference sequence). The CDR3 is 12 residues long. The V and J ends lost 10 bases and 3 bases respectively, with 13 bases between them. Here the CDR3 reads CAVAGDHYGYTF. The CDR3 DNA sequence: TGTGCCGTCGCCGGGGACCACTATGGCTACACCTTC.

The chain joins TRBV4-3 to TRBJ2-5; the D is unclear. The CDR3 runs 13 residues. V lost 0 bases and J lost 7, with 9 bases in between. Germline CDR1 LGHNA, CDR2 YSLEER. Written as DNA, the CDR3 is TGCGCCAGCAGCCAAGATAATGGCGGGACCCAGTACTTC. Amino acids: CASSQDNGGTQYF.

CDR3 DNA: TGCAGCGTTCGGTCACAGGGGGAACATGAAAAACTGTTTTTT. This codes for CSVRSQGEHEKLFF. The chain couples TRBV29-1 to TRBJ1-4; TRBD1 agrees at 8 bases. CDR3 length equals 14 residues. Looked up from germline, CDR1 is SQVTM and CDR2 is ANQGSEA. V lost 5 bases to trimming and J lost 6 bases; unmatched junction nucleotides: 8.

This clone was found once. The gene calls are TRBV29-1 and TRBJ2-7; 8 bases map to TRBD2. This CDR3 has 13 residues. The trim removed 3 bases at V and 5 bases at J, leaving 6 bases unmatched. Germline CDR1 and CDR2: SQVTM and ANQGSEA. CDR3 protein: CSVDPGGGHEQYF. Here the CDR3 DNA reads TGCAGCGTTGACCCCGGGGGGGGGCACGAGCAGTACTTC.

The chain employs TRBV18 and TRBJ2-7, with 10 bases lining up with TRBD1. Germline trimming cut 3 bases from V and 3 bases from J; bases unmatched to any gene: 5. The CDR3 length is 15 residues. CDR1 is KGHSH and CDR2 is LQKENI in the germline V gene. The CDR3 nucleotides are TGTGCCAGCTCACCCTCGACAGGGGGCTTCTACGAGCAGTACTTC. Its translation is CASSPSTGGFYEQYF.

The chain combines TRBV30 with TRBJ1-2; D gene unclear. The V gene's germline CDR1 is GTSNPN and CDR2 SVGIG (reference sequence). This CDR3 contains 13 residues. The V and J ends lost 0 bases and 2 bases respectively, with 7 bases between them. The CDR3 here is CAWSVLSNYGYTF. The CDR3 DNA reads TGTGCCTGGAGTGTACTGTCCAACTATGGCTACACCTTC.

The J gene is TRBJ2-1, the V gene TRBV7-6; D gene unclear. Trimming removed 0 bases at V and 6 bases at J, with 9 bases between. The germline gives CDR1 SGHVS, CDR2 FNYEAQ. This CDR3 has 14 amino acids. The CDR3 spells CASSLAGDTNEQFF. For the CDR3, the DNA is TGTGCCAGCAGCTTAGCGGGTGACACCAATGAGCAGTTCTTC.

CDR3 DNA sequence: TGTGCCAGCAGCGCCGACAGAGATTCACCCCTCCACTTT. Residues: CASSADRDSPLHF. V gene TRBV9 combines with J gene TRBJ1-6; D possibly corresponds to TRBD1 (5 bases). Germline values: CDR1 SGDLS, CDR2 YYNGEE. The CDR3 loop spans 13 amino acids. V gave up 3 bases and J gave up 8 bases, with 9 bases separating them.

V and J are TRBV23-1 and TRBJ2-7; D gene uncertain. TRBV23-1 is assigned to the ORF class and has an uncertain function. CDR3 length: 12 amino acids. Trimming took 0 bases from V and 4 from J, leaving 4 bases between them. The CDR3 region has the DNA TGCGCCAGCAGTCAATCCCCTTACGAGCAGTACTTC. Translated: CASSQSPYEQYF.

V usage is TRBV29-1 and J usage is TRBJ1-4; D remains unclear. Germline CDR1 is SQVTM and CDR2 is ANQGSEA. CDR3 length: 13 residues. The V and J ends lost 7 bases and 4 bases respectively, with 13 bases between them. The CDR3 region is CSGADGVNEKLFF. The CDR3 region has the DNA TGCAGCGGGGCGGACGGCGTTAATGAAAAACTGTTTTTT.

CDR3 sequence (DNA): TGTGCCAGCAGCCGGGGAAAGGGCACCGGAGAGACCCAGTACTTC. Translation: CASSRGKGTGETQYF. The chain couples TRBV5-6 to TRBJ2-5; perhaps TRBD2 as D (5 bases). V dropped 4 bases and J dropped 4 bases, with 17 bases sitting between them. Germline lookup yields CDR1 SGHDT and CDR2 YYEEEE. This CDR3 contains 15 residues. Full variable domain (rest looked up from reference TRBV5-6 and TRBJ2-5): DAGVTQSPTHLIKTRGQQVTLRCSPKSGHDTVSWYQQALGQGPQFIFQYYEEEERQRGNFPDRFSGHQFPNYSSELNVNALLLGDSALYLCASSRGKGTGETQYFGPGTRLLVL.

In nucleotides, the CDR3 is TGTGCCAGCAGTCTTGACAGGGTACGAGAAAAACTGTTTTTT. Protein: CASSLDRVREKLFF. This chain joins TRBV27 and TRBJ1-4; 7 nucleotides line up with TRBD1. This CDR3 contains 14 residues. CDR1 is MNHEY and CDR2 is SMNVEV in the germline V gene (reference sequence). The trim removed 5 bases at V and 8 bases at J, leaving 8 bases unmatched. The full variable domain, completed using reference TRBV27 and TRBJ1-4, is EAQVTQNPRYLITVTGKKLTVTCSQNMNHEYMSWYRQDPGLGLRQIYYSMNVEVTDKGDVPEGYKVSRKEKRNFPLILESPSPNQTSLYFCASSLDRVREKLFFGSGTQLSVL.

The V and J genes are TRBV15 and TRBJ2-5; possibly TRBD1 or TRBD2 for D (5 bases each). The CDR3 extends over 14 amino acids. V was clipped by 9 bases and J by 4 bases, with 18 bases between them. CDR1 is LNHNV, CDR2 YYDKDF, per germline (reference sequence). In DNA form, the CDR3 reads TGTGCCACTCGGGGCGATTACAATATAGAGACCCAGTACTTC. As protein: CATRGDYNIETQYF.

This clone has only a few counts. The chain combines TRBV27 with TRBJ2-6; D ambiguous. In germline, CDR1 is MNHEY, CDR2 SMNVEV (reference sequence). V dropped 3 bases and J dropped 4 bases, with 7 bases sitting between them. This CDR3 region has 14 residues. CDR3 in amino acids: CASSFHAGANVLTF. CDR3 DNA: TGTGCCAGCAGTTTCCACGCCGGGGCCAACGTCCTGACTTTC. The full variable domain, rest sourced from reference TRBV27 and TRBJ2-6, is EAQVTQNPRYLITVTGKKLTVTCSQNMNHEYMSWYRQDPGLGLRQIYYSMNVEVTDKGDVPEGYKVSRKEKRNFPLILESPSPNQTSLYFCASSFHAGANVLTFGAGSRLTVL.